These T cell receptor beta chains were read from a single sample in a study of T cell changes during pregnancy in multiple sclerosis. The method was immunoSEQ multiplex PCR; TCRdb's version includes in-frame clones alone and lacks a portion of them. The table has about 100,000 clones, approximately 90% seen once; the top ten hold 1.9%. The sample was peripheral blood, taken after pregnancy. The receptor set was obtained from a female donor with multiple sclerosis, enrolled in a pregnancy study. CDR3s include the opening cysteine and the closing phenylalanine or tryptophan. A D gene is named only where the DNA matches it firmly. Clone size is shown for a subset of rows, as once, few, many or a class of expanded clone.

clone size,J gene,V gene,D gene,CDR3 DNA,CDR3 protein
.,TRBJ2-7,TRBV28,.,TGTGCCAGCAGTTTGGTAGGAGCGTCTACGGGGGAGCAGTACTTC,CASSLVGASTGEQYF
.,TRBJ2-2,TRBV19,.,TGTGCCAGTAGTACTTACTCGAACACCGGGGAGCTGTTTTTT,CASSTYSNTGELFF
.,TRBJ1-2,TRBV19,.,TGTGCCAGTAGGACCGGGCAGGGATATGGCTACACCTTC,CASRTGQGYGYTF
.,TRBJ1-3,TRBV18,.,TGTGCCAGCTCACCCGGGACTTTGAGCTCTGGAAACACCATATATTTT,CASSPGTLSSGNTIYF
.,TRBJ1-2,TRBV29-1,TRBD1,TGCAGCGTTGCCCCAGGGGGGATGAACTATGGCTACACCTTC,CSVAPGGMNYGYTF
once,TRBJ2-7,TRBV7-2,TRBD2,TGTGCCAGCAGCGAAGGGACTAGCGGGAAGTACGAGCAGTACTTC,CASSEGTSGKYEQYF
.,TRBJ1-1,TRBV7-9,.,TGTGCCAGCAGCTTATCGGCAGGCTCCACTGAAGCTTTCTTT,CASSLSAGSTEAFF
once,TRBJ2-5,TRBV10-3,.,TGTGCCATCAGTGGGCAGGAAGAGACCCAGTACTTC,CAISGQEETQYF
.,TRBJ2-1,TRBV9,TRBD2,TGTGCCAGCAGCGTAGATTTTAGCGGGATCAATGAGCAGTTCTTC,CASSVDFSGINEQFF
.,TRBJ1-1,TRBV5-4,.,TGTGCCAGCAGCTTGGGGCAGGGTCCTGAAGCTTTCTTT,CASSLGQGPEAFF
.,TRBJ1-1,TRBV19,TRBD1,TGTGCCAGTAGAAGGACAGGGGTGGGTTCTAGCACTGAAGCTTTCTTT,CASRRTGVGSSTEAFF
.,TRBJ2-5,TRBV7-3,TRBD2,TGTGCCAGCAGCCCTAGCGGGAGAGAGACCCAGTACTTC,CASSPSGRETQYF
.,TRBJ1-5,TRBV18,TRBD1,TGTGCCAGCTCACGCACCCCGTCCGGGACAGATTCCTATCAGCCCCAGCATTTT,CASSRTPSGTDSYQPQHF
.,TRBJ1-1,TRBV7-9,.,TGTGCCAGCAGCTCCCCGGGGAGCACTGAAGCTTTCTTT,CASSSPGSTEAFF
.,TRBJ1-5,TRBV4-3,TRBD1,TGCGCCAGCAGCCTCTACCGGGACAGGGAGGTGAATCAGCCCCAGCATTTT,CASSLYRDREVNQPQHF
.,TRBJ2-2,TRBV29-1,.,TGCAGCGTTGGGGGAGACAGGCCTTACTTAAACACCGGGGAGCTGTTTTTT,CSVGGDRPYLNTGELFF
.,TRBJ2-7,TRBV19,.,TGTGCCAGTAGTATCTACAGCATCCCCTCCTCCTACGAGCAGTACTTC,CASSIYSIPSSYEQYF